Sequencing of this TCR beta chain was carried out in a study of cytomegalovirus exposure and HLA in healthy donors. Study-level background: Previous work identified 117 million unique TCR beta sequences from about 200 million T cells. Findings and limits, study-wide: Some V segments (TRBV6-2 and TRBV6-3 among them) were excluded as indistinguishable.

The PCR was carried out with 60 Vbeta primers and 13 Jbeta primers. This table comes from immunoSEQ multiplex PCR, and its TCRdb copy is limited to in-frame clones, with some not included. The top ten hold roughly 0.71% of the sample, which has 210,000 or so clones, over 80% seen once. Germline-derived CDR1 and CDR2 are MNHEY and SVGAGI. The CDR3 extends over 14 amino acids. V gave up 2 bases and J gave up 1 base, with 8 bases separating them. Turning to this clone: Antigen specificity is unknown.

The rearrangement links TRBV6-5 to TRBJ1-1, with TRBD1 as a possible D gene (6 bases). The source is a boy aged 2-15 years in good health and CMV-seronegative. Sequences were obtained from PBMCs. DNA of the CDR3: TGTGCCAGCAGTTACGGGGGCTCGAACACTGAAGCTTTCTTT. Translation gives CASSYGGSNTEAFF.